The clone carrying this TCR beta chain was counted a few times. TCRdb analysed the 5' RACE reads with MiXCR anew, one entry per CDR3 protein. The table includes about 320,000 distinct CDR3 sequences, around 4.5% detected once. The CDR3 runs 16 residues. Deletions cut 4 bases from V and 2 bases from J, with 14 bases between. This entry belongs to a study of T cells after yellow fever vaccination. The TCR originated in a young man who received the YFV17D yellow fever vaccine. This sequence joins TRBV12-3 or TRBV12-4 and TRBJ2-2; tentative D call: TRBD1 (6 bases). The sequenced sample was PBMCs, obtained 15 days after the yellow fever booster vaccination. The CDR3 coding sequence is TGTGCCAGCAGTTCGCTACGGGGACAAAACACCGGGGAGCTGTTTTTT. Amino acid sequence: CASSSLRGQNTGELFF.